This is a list of T cell receptor beta chains from one sample in a study of identical twins. TCRdb fed the 5' RACE reads into MiXCR, producing one record per CDR3 protein. The sample has a few hundred thousand distinct CDR3 sequences, 13% to 15% seen once. The same sample was also studied in work on yellow fever vaccine responses in identical twins.

Specimen: CD4+ T cells sorted from blood. The receptors originated from a woman in her late teens or twenties in good health. CDR3s include the opening cysteine and the closing phenylalanine or tryptophan. The D gene is left open where the match is weak. Expanded clones get a size class; other rows say once, few or many, or leave the size out.

clone_size j_call v_call d_call cdr3_nt cdr3_aa
few TRBJ2-2 TRBV6-2/TRBV6-3 TRBD2 TGTGCCAGCAGTTACCCGGGACTAGCGGGGCCTAACACCGGGGAGCTGTTTTTT CASSYPGLAGPNTGELFF
many TRBJ1-4 TRBV20-1 TRBD1 TGCAGTGCCAGAAAAGGGACAGGACCTAATGAAAAACTGTTTTTT CSARKGTGPNEKLFF
- TRBJ2-5 TRBV7-2 - TGTGCCAGCAGCTTACAATACGGGACCCAGTACTTC CASSLQYGTQYF
- TRBJ2-1 TRBV3-1 - TGTGCCAGCAGCCCCATTGGACAGTACAATGAGCAGTTCTTC CASSPIGQYNEQFF
few TRBJ1-4 TRBV11-1 - TGTGCCAGCAGCTTAGGGACGTTGAATTTGGGGCCTAATGAAAAACTGTTTTTT CASSLGTLNLGPNEKLFF
- TRBJ2-1 TRBV28 TRBD2 TGTGCCAGCAGTTCCGGGACTAGCGGGAGTAGGAATGAGCAGTTCTTC CASSSGTSGSRNEQFF
few TRBJ2-3 TRBV5-1 TRBD2 TGCGCCAGCAGCTTGGTTAGCGGGGGGGTCCGAAGCACAGATACGCAGTATTTT CASSLVSGGVRSTDTQYF
many TRBJ1-3 TRBV12-3/TRBV12-4 - TGTGCCAGCAGTTCGGACATCAAGCCTGGAAACACCATATATTTT CASSSDIKPGNTIYF
- TRBJ2-7 TRBV4-3 - TGCGCCAGCAGTCAGGAATGGGGAGTTCGGTCCTACGAGCAGTACTTC CASSQEWGVRSYEQYF
many TRBJ2-2 TRBV20-1 TRBD1 TGCAGTGCTCACCCGGGACAGGGGACCGGCGGGGAGCTGTTTTTT CSAHPGQGTGGELFF
- TRBJ2-5 TRBV18 - TGTGCCAGCTCACCCCAACAAGGGCATGAGACCCAGTACTTC CASSPQQGHETQYF
few TRBJ2-1 TRBV15 - TGTGCCACCAGCAGAGGAGGTGAAGCCAATGAGCAGTTCTTC CATSRGGEANEQFF
- TRBJ2-1 TRBV12-3/TRBV12-4 TRBD2 TGTGCCAGCAGTAGGTCTAGCGGTTCCTACAATGAGCAGTTCTTC CASSRSSGSYNEQFF
many TRBJ2-3 TRBV29-1 TRBD2 TGCAGCGCCCGTCGGACTAGCGGGGGCACAGATACGCAGTATTTT CSARRTSGGTDTQYF
- TRBJ2-5 TRBV29-1 TRBD1 TGCAGCGCTGGACAGGTTAGGTCAGAGACCCAGTACTTC CSAGQVRSETQYF
few TRBJ2-3 TRBV7-9 - TGTGCCAGCAGCTTAGGACGCGGTACTAGCACAGATACGCAGTATTTT CASSLGRGTSTDTQYF
few TRBJ2-3 TRBV5-1 TRBD1 TGCGCCAGCAGCAAAGGGACAGCGACGAGCACAGATACGCAGTATTTT CASSKGTATSTDTQYF
few TRBJ2-5 TRBV24-1 TRBD1 TGTGCCACCAGTGATCCGGGACAGGGTTTCGGAGAGACCCAGTACTTC CATSDPGQGFGETQYF
few TRBJ2-7 TRBV4-3 TRBD1 TGCGCCAGCAGCCACACCGGGACAGGACCCTACGAGCAGTACTTC CASSHTGTGPYEQYF
few TRBJ2-6 TRBV6-5 - TGTGCCAGCAGTTCATGGTTCGGCTCTGGGGCCAACGTCCTGACTTTC CASSSWFGSGANVLTF
many TRBJ2-1 TRBV12-3/TRBV12-4 TRBD2 TGTGCCAGCAGTTTAACTAGCGGGGGGGTAAATGAGCAGTTCTTC CASSLTSGGVNEQFF
- TRBJ2-3 TRBV5-6 - TGTGCCAGCAGCCTCTCGGGGTGGACGGTCACAGATACGCAGTATTTT CASSLSGWTVTDTQYF
few TRBJ1-2 TRBV28 - TGTGCCAGCAGGGCAGGGGCCTATGGCTACACCTTC CASRAGAYGYTF
- TRBJ2-2 TRBV7-8 - TGTGCCAGCAGTAATCCCTGGGACACCGGGGAGCTGTTTTTT CASSNPWDTGELFF
few TRBJ2-3 TRBV29-1 - TGCAGCGCCGCGTCCGGACTTCTGCAAGCAGATACGCAGTATTTT CSAASGLLQADTQYF
- TRBJ2-2 TRBV3-1 - TGTGCCAGCAGCCAAGGGGTTGAAGTCACCGGGGAGCTGTTTTTT CASSQGVEVTGELFF
many TRBJ2-3 TRBV24-1 - TGTGCCACCAGTGACACAGGGCGGGAGCACACAGATACGCAGTATTTT CATSDTGREHTDTQYF
- TRBJ2-7 TRBV3-1 TRBD1 TGTGCCAGCAGCCAGCGGGACAGGTCCTACGAGCAGTACTTC CASSQRDRSYEQYF
- TRBJ2-1 TRBV20-1 - TGCAGTGCTTCAAGACCGAAGAAGCAGTCTGAGCAGTTCTTC CSASRPKKQSEQFF
- TRBJ2-2 TRBV18 - TGTGCCAGCTCACCCCTGGAGGGCTCGGGCACCGGGGAGCTGTTTTTT CASSPLEGSGTGELFF
many TRBJ2-2 TRBV12-3/TRBV12-4 TRBD1 TGTGCCAGCAGTTCCTTGGGACAGGGGTCCTCCACCGGGGAGCTGTTTTTT CASSSLGQGSSTGELFF
- TRBJ2-3 TRBV7-9 TRBD2 TGTGCCAGCAGCCAAACTAGCGGACCCACAGATACGCAGTATTTT CASSQTSGPTDTQYF
- TRBJ1-1 TRBV19 TRBD1 TGTGCCAGTAGCGCGAACCGGGACAGGGGGCCGACCGGTGAAGCTTTCTTT CASSANRDRGPTGEAFF
- TRBJ2-3 TRBV7-3 - TGTGCCAGCAGCTTATTAGGGACGGTCCCTCCGTATTTT CASSLLGTVPPYF
few TRBJ2-7 TRBV6-2/TRBV6-3 TRBD1 TGTGCCAGCAGTTATCAGAAAGACCGGGACAGGGTGCAGTACTTC CASSYQKDRDRVQYF
- TRBJ2-2 TRBV4-3 - TGCGCCAGCAGCCAAGAGCCCGGATCAAGTTTGGGCACCGGGGAGCTGTTTTTT CASSQEPGSSLGTGELFF
- TRBJ2-3 TRBV7-8 - TGTGCCAGCAGCTTAGAAGTCGGAACAGATACGCAGTATTTT CASSLEVGTDTQYF
- TRBJ2-1 TRBV11-3 TRBD2 TGTGCCAGCAGCTTGCTAGCGGGCAAATTCTACAATGAGCAGTTCTTC CASSLLAGKFYNEQFF
many TRBJ1-1 TRBV15 - TGTGCCACCAGCAGAGTAGCAAGGTACACTGAAGCTTTCTTT CATSRVARYTEAFF
- TRBJ2-5 TRBV27 - TGTGCCAGCAGTTTATTTTTTTACCGGGACGGAGCCCCCGAGACCCAGTACTTC CASSLFFYRDGAPETQYF
few TRBJ2-4 TRBV28 - TGTGCCAGCAGTAGGCGAGGGGAGGCCAAAAACATTCAGTACTTC CASSRRGEAKNIQYF
- TRBJ2-3 TRBV27 - TGTGCCAGCAGTTCTACCCCCGAACTTCCGGGACGCGGGTCGGATACGCAGTATTTT CASSSTPELPGRGSDTQYF
few TRBJ2-3 TRBV5-6 - TGTGCCAGCAGCTTTCCCGAAACATCGCGGGATACGCAGTATTTT CASSFPETSRDTQYF
few TRBJ2-7 TRBV5-1 TRBD2 TGCGCCAGCAGCTTAAAGGCGGGAGAGACCTACGAGCAGTACTTC CASSLKAGETYEQYF
few TRBJ2-1 TRBV6-2/TRBV6-3 - TGTGCCAGCAGTTACTCGGTCGTTGTGAAGACGACTCAAAGCTCCTACAATGAGCAGTTCTTC CASSYSVVVKTTQSSYNEQFF
- TRBJ2-7 TRBV5-1 TRBD1 TGCGCCAGCAGCTTGGGCCACAGGGGGCCCTACGAGCAGTACTTC CASSLGHRGPYEQYF
few TRBJ2-5 TRBV12-3/TRBV12-4 TRBD2 TGTGCCAGCAGTTCCGATGAGACTAGCGGGGTCGCCCCGGAGACCCAGTACTTC CASSSDETSGVAPETQYF
- TRBJ2-3 TRBV5-1 - TGCGCCAGCAAACCAAACACAGATACGCAGTATTTT CASKPNTDTQYF
- TRBJ2-7 TRBV27 - TGTGCCAGCAGTTACGGTCCAGGCTCCTACGAGCAGTACTTC CASSYGPGSYEQYF
- TRBJ2-3 TRBV5-1 TRBD2 TGCGCCAGCAGCCTCAACTTGGGACTAGCGGGGGGGCTAGATACGCAGTATTTT CASSLNLGLAGGLDTQYF
few TRBJ1-1 TRBV12-3/TRBV12-4 - TGTGCCAGCAGTCCCCCTGGCCGGGGGAGCACTGAAGCTTTCTTT CASSPPGRGSTEAFF